This T cell receptor (beta chain) was documented in a study of neoadjuvant anti-PD-1 for oral cavity cancer. The table came from immunoSEQ multiplex PCR; TCRdb's copy has only in-frame clones and leaves some out. The profile shows about 14,000 clones, under 65% of them singletons. These oral cavity squamous cell carcinomas were HPV-negative and locally advanced. PBMCs were not maintained or expanded in culture before analysis. The germline V gene encodes CDR1 SGHTA and CDR2 FQGTGA. The CDR3 has 13 amino acids. V was cut by 4 bases and J by 4 bases, with 10 bases left in between. The chain recombines TRBV7-3 with TRBJ1-2; TRBD1 is a possible D gene (5 bases). This specimen was PBMCs, taken before nivolumab (anti-PD-1) treatment. The receptor was derived from a person aged 40-85 years with oral cavity squamous cell carcinoma. The CDR3, as DNA: TGTGCCAGCAGCTGGGGACGGATCTATGGCTACACCTTC. As protein: CASSWGRIYGYTF. Complete variable domain (other parts from reference TRBV7-3 and TRBJ1-2): GAGVSQTPSNKVTEKGKYVELRCDPISGHTALYWYRQSLGQGPEFLIYFQGTGAADDSGLPNDRFFAVRPEGSVSTLKIQRTERGDSAVYLCASSWGRIYGYTFGSGTRLTVV.